This T cell receptor (beta chain) is drawn from a study of identical twins (TCRdb year 2016). Study-wide context: To test whether fetal clonotypes persist, this study deep-sequenced TCR alpha and beta repertoires from monozygotic twins, from unrelated adults of various ages, and from cord blood. To rule out contamination, the twin experiments were replicated at different times with different library preparation protocols.

This clonotype has more than one count but fewer than ten. Its antigen is not yet known. No base-level quality is on record; no much larger clone is a single base apart. Taken from the germline V gene, the CDR1 and CDR2 loops are SGHTA and FQGNSA. The V and J ends are trimmed by 6 bases and 4 bases, leaving 15 bases between them. Reading from cysteine to phenylalanine, the CDR3 counts 14 amino acids. Kept here is only the CDR3 DNA, which spans 42 bases and is read in frame from base 1. Libraries were made using 5' RACE. TCRdb shows the sequencer as Illumina HiSeq 2000. A universal primer binding site was introduced by template switching, and a unique molecular identifier was present in the final cDNA, enabling accurate counting of TCR cDNA molecules. Specific primers in the conserved constant-segment region were used to synthesize first-strand cDNA for TCR alpha and beta chains. To control for contamination, every cDNA library was double barcoded, receiving both a SMART-Mk sample barcode and Illumina barcodes. TruSeq adapter sequences, together with Illumina sample barcodes, were added in two successive PCR steps. Sequencing of the TCR alpha and beta cDNA libraries was done on the Illumina HiSeq platform using custom primers. Under the source paper's analysis protocol: MiGEC was used to process raw reads and extract unique molecular identifiers, and MiXCR was used to find CDR3 positions. Recombination models were inferred per individual with the repgenHMM and IGoR tools using an EM algorithm. Shared clonotype analysis was performed with the tcR package in R, normalizing sharing by the product of cloneset sizes. Out-of-frame nonproductive sequences were analyzed to study raw recombination free of thymic and clonal selection effects. TCRdb handled the public reads itself, with Q25 trimming in fastp and clone calling in MiXCR, and kept productive beta chains. Every CDR3 protein is listed once, alongside the most common genes and DNA of its rows. TCRdb, rather than the study authors, made the V and J calls. This sample comprises 700,000 or so distinct CDR3 sequences, 8.5% to 9.5% of them detected only once. The ten most abundant clones make up 0.85% to 1% of the sample.

Broad study findings and their caveats: Because the same donors could not be followed over many years, conclusions were based on cross-sectional statistical analysis. Abundant cord blood beta clonotypes carried fewer insertions; young adult naive repertoires showed a weaker similar trend, while memory repertoires showed none. Invariant T cells such as MAIT and iNKT could partly confound zero-insertion analyses, although diverse VJ usage argued against such confounding for most clonotypes. Compared with coincidental sharing between unrelated individuals, out-of-frame TCR alpha sequences shared between twins showed an excess of sequences with low generation probability. In monozygotic twins, recombination models systematically underestimated out-of-frame TCR alpha sharing, but the models matched the sharing seen between unrelated individuals. The excess sharing between twins in beta out-of-frame sequences was weaker because fewer shared sequences reduced the signal-to-noise ratio.

Every donor was a healthy Caucasian. Three pairs of female monozygotic twins, all aged about 18 to 29 years, made up the twin cohort. Peripheral blood mononuclear cells were the source from which RNA for the TCR libraries was isolated. The sample also formed part of further work on yellow fever vaccine responses in identical twins. As described in the second report: The authors reported that the T cell response to vaccination in identical twins appeared partly convergent and partly personalized. Focusing on identical twins, the study followed the T cell clones that responded to the vaccine, and did so with precision.

The source is a woman younger than 35 in good health. This receptor chain uses TRBV7-2 and TRBJ1-2; TRBD1 is possibly the D segment (6 matching bases). The sequencing sample was made of PBMCs. The CDR3 in this case is CASRRGGDFYGYTF. Here is the DNA: TGTGCCAGCAGGAGGGGGGGGGATTTCTATGGCTACACCTTC.